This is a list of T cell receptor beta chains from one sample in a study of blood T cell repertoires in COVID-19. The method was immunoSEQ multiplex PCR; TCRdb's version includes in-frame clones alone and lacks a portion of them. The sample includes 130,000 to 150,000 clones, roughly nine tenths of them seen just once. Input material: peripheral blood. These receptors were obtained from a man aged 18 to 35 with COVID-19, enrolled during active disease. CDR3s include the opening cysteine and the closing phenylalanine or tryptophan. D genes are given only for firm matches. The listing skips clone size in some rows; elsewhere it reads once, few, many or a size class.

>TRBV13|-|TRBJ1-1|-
TGTGCCAGCAGCTTGGGTCGGAGTGAAGCTTTCTTT
CASSLGRSEAFF
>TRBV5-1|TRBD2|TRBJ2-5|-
TGCGCCAGCAGTAAGTGGGCGGGAGCAGTACAAGAGACCCAGTACTTC
CASSKWAGAVQETQYF
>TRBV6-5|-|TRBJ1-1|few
TGTGCCAGCAGTCTAAAGTTATTGAACACTGAAGCTTTCTTT
CASSLKLLNTEAFF
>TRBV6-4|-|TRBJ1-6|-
TGTGCCAGCAGGCCGGACAGCGATAATTCACCCCTCCACTTT
CASRPDSDNSPLHF
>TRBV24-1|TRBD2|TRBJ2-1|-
TGTGCCACCAAACCTACTAGCGGACCACGGAGGAATGAGCAGTTCTTC
CATKPTSGPRRNEQFF
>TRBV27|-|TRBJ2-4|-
TGTGCCAGCAGTTTATCGGAGTACAACATTCAGTACTTC
CASSLSEYNIQYF
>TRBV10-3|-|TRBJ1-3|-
TGTGCCATCAGTGAGTCCGAGAGGAACACCATATATTTT
CAISESERNTIYF
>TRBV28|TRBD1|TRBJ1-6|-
TGTGCCAGCAGTTTAATAAGACAGGGGGCATCACCCCTCCACTTT
CASSLIRQGASPLHF
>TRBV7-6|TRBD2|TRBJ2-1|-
TGTGCCAGCAGCCCCGGACTAGCGGGAGGTCCCAATGAGCAGTTCTTC
CASSPGLAGGPNEQFF
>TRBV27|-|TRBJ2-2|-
TGTGCCAGCAGTTTAGCCCCGGGACTTCGGACCGGGGAGCTGTTTTTT
CASSLAPGLRTGELFF
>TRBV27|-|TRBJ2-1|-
TGTGCCAGCAGTCCGAATCAGGTTTCAGGTGAGCAGTTCTTC
CASSPNQVSGEQFF
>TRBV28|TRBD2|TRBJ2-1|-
TGTGCCAGCAGTTTCCTGACTAGCGGGAGATTTAATGAGCAGTTCTTC
CASSFLTSGRFNEQFF
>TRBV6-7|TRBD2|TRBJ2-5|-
TGTGCCAGCAGTACGGCCGGGACTAGCGCCCAAGAGACCCAGTACTTC
CASSTAGTSAQETQYF
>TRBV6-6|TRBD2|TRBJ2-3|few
TGTGCCAGCAGTCAATTGGGACTAGAGATGACAGATACGCAGTATTTT
CASSQLGLEMTDTQYF
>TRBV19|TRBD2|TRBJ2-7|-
TGTGCCAGTAGTACCGGGGCGGGAGGGCCCTACGAGCAGTACTTC
CASSTGAGGPYEQYF
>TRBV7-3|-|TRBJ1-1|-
TGTGCCAGCAGCTCTTCCGGCACTGAAGCTTTCTTT
CASSSSGTEAFF
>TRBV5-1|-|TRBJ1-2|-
TGCGCCAGCAGCTTAACGACAGCTAACTATGGCTACACCTTC
CASSLTTANYGYTF
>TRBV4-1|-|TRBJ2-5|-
TGCGCCAGCAGCCAGACCGCAGGGGAGGAGACCCAGTACTTC
CASSQTAGEETQYF
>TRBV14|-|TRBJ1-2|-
TGTGCCAGCAGCCAAGCTGACAGGATAGAGGTGGACTACACCTTC
CASSQADRIEVDYTF
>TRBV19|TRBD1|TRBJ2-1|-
TGTGCCAGCAAGACAGGGGACAATTACAATGAGCAGTTCTTC
CASKTGDNYNEQFF
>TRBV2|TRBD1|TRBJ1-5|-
TGTGCCAGCAGCGGAGACAGGGGGAATAGCAATCAGCCCCAGCATTTT
CASSGDRGNSNQPQHF
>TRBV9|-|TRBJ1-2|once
TGTGCCAGCAGCCTGAAGGGGGATAACTATGGCTACACCTTC
CASSLKGDNYGYTF